This T cell receptor beta chain came from a study of shared clonotypes between healthy human individuals (dated by TCRdb to between 2020 and 2021). A note on the overall study: The cohort included three men and two women between 18 and 49 years of age. Per donor, three plates each were used for CD4 naive and CD4 memory, two for CD8 naive, and one for CD8 memory. To estimate repertoire size and how much clonotypes are shared between individuals, the study performed deep sequencing of blood TCR repertoires from five healthy adults. To increase sequencing depth and limit assay-specific biases, different laboratories used diverse techniques to prepare libraries and sequence TCR repertoires. Leukapheresis yielded between about 0.9 and 10 billion PBMCs per donor.

CDR1 SGHRS and CDR2 YFSETQ were looked up in the germline V gene. The CDR3 has 17 amino acids, counting the end cysteine and phenylalanine. Here the CDR3 DNA is all that survives: 51 bases in frame from base 1. A distance of 21 bases separates the germline ends of V and J, which lose 7 bases and 1 base respectively. A note on this clone: The antigen this receptor binds is unknown. No qualities accompany the bases; no much larger clone lies one base away.

Points the paper makes about the study in general: Naive subsets generally had larger estimated clonotype richness than memory subsets. Higher generation probabilities were observed for clonotypes shared by all four sorted-subset donors than for non-shared clonotypes. Roughly 5.2% of naive CD4, 3% to 4% of naive CD8, approximately 2% of memory CD4, and 0.35% to 0.4% of memory CD8 clonotypes were shared across several donors. Because the study included only a small number of donors, the genetic and exposure-history diversity represented was limited. Pairwise subsampling indicated that sequencing depth was expected to affect the degree of clonotype sharing among donors. Incomplete sequencing was indicated by rarefaction of sorted-subset datasets, despite the large sequencing depth. Sampling was restricted to blood, and TCR repertoires in tissue are likely to differ from TCR repertoires in blood.

The donors were healthy, HIV-negative adults who had no recently reported acute infections or vaccinations. Every donor was a Caucasian adult living in Nashville, Tennessee, USA. CD4+ T cells were enriched by magnetic negative selection; naive cells were then positively selected on CD45RA, and the negative fraction formed the memory subset. Blood was obtained by leukapheresis, after which PBMCs were separated by Ficoll-Histopaque density gradient centrifugation and cryopreserved in liquid nitrogen vapor phase. Analytical flow cytometry was used to check the purity and quantity of each magnetically sorted T cell population. Genomic DNA was isolated from every sorted fraction and measured by UV absorbance on a Nanodrop 2000c. Using the deep immunoSEQ assay, TCR CDR3 regions were amplified from genomic DNA by multiplex PCR. Extracted genomic DNA from each cell subset was spread evenly across all wells of several immunoSEQ 96-well plates, with each plate serving as a replicate. Each replicate PCR for sorted subsets received roughly 200 ng genomic DNA, equal to 28,000 or so T cell genomes. Purified libraries were measured with a Qubit 3.0 fluorometer, size-checked on a Bioanalyzer 2100, and measured again with the KAPA Library Quantification kit. A separate single-read 150-cycle Illumina NextSeq 550 flow cell was used to sequence each immunoSEQ 96-well plate. Per the source publication's procedure: Because the immunoSEQ output included only junctional sequences and no quality scores, the filtering could not be the same as the filtering used for full-length reads. To assign V/J genes and CDR3, sequences were annotated against IMGT germline references using PyIR, a Python wrapper for IgBLAST v1.9. Reads were removed for weak V/J assignments (E-value above 1e-6), missing CDR3, stop codons, out-of-frame junctions, or ambiguous translated residues. V3J clonotypes were defined as sequences sharing the same inferred V gene, J gene, and CDR3 amino acid sequence. Percentage overlap between repertoires was calculated by dividing the number of shared unique clonotypes by the size of the smaller repertoire. Richness of each repertoire was evaluated using RTK rarefaction, the Chao1 estimator, and Recon v2.1 estimates of unobserved clonotypes. OLGA was used to compute generation probabilities for all TCRbeta clonotypes that the gDNA method yielded from a handful of donors. Held by TCRdb, this immuneACCESS table contains in-frame sequences only and omits some clones. Under half of the omission traces to an unresolved V gene where checked; the cause of the rest is unknown. The DNA gave D and trimming, while V, J and clone size come from that table. This sample lists some 2,100,000 clones; approximately 95% were detected once. Around 0.13% of the sample comes from the top ten.

Sequenced material: naive CD4+ T cells sorted from blood. The meaning of the sample's cell subset or site label: CD45RA+ positively selected. The clonotype originates from a man between 18 and 35 years old in good health. Recombination joined TRBV5-1 with TRBJ2-1; a tentative D call is TRBD1 (7 bases match). CDR3 loop: CASLPGGGYHSYNEQFF. Here is the DNA: TGCGCCAGCCTCCCTGGAGGGGGCTACCATTCCTACAATGAGCAGTTCTTC.